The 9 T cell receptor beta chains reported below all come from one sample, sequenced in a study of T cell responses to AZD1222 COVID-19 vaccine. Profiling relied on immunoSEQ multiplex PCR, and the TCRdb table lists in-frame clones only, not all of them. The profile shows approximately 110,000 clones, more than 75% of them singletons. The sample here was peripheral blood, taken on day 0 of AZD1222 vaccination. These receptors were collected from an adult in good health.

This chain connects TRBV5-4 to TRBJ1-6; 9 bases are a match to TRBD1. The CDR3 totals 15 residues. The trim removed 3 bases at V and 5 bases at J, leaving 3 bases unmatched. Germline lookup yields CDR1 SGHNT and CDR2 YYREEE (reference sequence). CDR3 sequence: CASSWGTGNNSPLHF. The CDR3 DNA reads TGTGCCAGCAGCTGGGGGACAGGGAATAATTCACCCCTCCACTTT.

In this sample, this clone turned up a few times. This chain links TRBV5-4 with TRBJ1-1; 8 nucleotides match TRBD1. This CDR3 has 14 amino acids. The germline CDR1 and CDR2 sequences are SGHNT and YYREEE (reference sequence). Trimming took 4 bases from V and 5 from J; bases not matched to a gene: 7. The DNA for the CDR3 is TGTGCCAGCAGCGCGACAGGGGCGGGGACTGAAGCTTTCTTT. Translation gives CASSATGAGTEAFF.

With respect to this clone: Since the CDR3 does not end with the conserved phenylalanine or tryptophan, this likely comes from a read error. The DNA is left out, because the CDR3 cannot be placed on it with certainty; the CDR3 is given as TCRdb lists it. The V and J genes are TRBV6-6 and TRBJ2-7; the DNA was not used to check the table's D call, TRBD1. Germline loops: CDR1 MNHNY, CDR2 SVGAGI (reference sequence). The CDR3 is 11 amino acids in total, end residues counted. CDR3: CASSFGTAFYI.

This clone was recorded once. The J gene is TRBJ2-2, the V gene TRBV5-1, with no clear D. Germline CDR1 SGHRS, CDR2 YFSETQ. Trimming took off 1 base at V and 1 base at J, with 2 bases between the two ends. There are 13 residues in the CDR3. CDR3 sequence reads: CASSLRNTGELFF. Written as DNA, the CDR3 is TGCGCCAGCAGCTTGAGGAACACCGGGGAGCTGTTTTTT.

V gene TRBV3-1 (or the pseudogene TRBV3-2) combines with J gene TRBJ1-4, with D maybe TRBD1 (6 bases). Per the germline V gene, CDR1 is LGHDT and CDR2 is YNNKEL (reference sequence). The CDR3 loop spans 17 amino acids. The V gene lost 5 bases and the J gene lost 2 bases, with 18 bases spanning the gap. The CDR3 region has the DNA TGTGCCAGCAGCATTCGACAGGCCCCCTTTACTAATGAAAAACTGTTTTTT. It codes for CASSIRQAPFTNEKLFF.

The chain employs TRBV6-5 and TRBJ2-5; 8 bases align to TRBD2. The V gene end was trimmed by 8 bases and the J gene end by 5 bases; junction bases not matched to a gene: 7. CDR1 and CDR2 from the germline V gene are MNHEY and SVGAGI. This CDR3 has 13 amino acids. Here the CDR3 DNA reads TGTGCCAGCCACGGGGGGGCCCCGGAGACCCAGTACTTC. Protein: CASHGGAPETQYF.

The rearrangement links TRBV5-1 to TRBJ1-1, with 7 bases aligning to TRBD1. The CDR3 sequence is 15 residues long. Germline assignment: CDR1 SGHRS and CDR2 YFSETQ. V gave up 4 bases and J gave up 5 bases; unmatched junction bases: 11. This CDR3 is CASSGKTGKKTEAFF. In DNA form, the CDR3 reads TGCGCCAGCAGCGGAAAGACAGGGAAGAAGACTGAAGCTTTCTTT.

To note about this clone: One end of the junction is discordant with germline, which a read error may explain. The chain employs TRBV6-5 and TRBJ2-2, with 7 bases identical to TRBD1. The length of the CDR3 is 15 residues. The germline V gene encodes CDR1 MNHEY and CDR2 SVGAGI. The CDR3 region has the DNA TGTGCCAACAGTCCCGGGACAGCGAACACCGGGGAGCTGTTTTTT. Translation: CANSPGTANTGELFF.

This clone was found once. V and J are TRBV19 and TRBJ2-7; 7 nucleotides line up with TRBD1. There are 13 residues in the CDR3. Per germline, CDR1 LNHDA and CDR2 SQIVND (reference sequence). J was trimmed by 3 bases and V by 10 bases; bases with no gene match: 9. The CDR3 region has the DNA TGTGCCACCGCAGGACAGGAGGACTACGAGCAGTACTTC. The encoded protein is CATAGQEDYEQYF.